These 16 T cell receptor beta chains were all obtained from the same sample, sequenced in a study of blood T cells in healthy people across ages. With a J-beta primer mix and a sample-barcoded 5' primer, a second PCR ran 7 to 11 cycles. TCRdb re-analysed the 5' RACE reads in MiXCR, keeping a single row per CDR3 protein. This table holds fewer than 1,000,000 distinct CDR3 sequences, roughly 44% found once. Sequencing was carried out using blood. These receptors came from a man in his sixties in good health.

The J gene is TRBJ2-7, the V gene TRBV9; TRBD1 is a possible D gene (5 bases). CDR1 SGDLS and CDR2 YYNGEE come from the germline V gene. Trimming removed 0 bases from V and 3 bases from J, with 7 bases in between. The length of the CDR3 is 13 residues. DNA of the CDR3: TGTGCCAGCAGCGTAGCTCAGGGCTACGAGCAGTACTTC. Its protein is CASSVAQGYEQYF.

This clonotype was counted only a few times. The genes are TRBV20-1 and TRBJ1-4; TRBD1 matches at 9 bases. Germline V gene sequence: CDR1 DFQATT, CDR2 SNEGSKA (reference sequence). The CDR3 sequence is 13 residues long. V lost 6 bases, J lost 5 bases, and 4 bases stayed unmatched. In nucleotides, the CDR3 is TGCAGTGCCCCAGGACAGGGGAATGAAAAACTGTTTTTT. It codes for CSAPGQGNEKLFF.

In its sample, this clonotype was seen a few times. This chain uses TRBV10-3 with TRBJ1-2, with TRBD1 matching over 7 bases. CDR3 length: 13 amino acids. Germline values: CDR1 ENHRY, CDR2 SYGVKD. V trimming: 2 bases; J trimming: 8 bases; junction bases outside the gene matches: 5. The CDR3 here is CAISERQGEGYTF. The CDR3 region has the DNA TGTGCCATCAGTGAGAGGCAGGGGGAAGGCTACACCTTC.

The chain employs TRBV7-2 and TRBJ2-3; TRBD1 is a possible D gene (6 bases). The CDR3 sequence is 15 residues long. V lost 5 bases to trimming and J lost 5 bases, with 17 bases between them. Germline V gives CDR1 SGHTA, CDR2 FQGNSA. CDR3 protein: CASSPQGLSQDTQYF. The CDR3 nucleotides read TGTGCCAGCAGCCCGCAGGGGTTGTCTCAAGATACGCAGTATTTT.

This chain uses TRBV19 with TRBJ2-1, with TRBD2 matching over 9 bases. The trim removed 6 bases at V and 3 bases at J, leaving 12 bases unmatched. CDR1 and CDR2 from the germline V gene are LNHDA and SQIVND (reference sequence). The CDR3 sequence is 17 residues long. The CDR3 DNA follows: TGTGCCAGTAGCCCCGTGGTAGCGGGGGCTCACTACAATGAGCAGTTCTTC. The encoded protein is CASSPVVAGAHYNEQFF.

The CDR3 bases are TGTGCCAGCAGCCGCAAGGGACAGGGGGCTATCAATGAGCAGTTCTTC. Translating it yields CASSRKGQGAINEQFF. V usage is TRBV27 and J usage is TRBJ2-1, with 12 bases matching TRBD1. Germline V gene data show CDR1 as MNHEY and CDR2 as SMNVEV (reference sequence). V trimming: 6 bases; J trimming: 6 bases; junction bases outside the gene matches: 9. The CDR3 has 16 amino acids.

The DNA for the CDR3 is TGTGCCATCAGTGCCCTCCAGGGGCACAATGGCTACACCTTC. It specifies CAISALQGHNGYTF. The chain couples TRBV10-3 to TRBJ1-2; perhaps TRBD1 as D (6 bases). The CDR3 consists of 14 residues. CDR1 ENHRY and CDR2 SYGVKD come from the germline V gene. Between the trimmed V and J ends, which lost 4 bases and 6 bases, there was a span of 15 bases.

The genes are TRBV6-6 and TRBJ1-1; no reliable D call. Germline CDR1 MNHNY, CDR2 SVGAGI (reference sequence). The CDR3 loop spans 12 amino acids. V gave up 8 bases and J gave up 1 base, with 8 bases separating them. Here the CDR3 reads CASGDRNTEAFF. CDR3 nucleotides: TGTGCCAGCGGGGATAGGAACACTGAAGCTTTCTTT.

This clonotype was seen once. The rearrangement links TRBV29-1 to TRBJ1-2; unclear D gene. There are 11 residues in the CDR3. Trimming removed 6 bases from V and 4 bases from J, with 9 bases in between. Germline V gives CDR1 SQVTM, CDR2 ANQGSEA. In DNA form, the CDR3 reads TGCAGCGTCGAACGAGGCTATGGCTACACCTTC. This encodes CSVERGYGYTF.

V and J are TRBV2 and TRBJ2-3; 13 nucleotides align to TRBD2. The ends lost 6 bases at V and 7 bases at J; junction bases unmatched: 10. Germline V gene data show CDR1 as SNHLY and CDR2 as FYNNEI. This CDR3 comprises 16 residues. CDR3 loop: CASSGLAGALRYTQYF. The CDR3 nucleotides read TGTGCCAGCAGCGGACTAGCGGGGGCTCTAAGGTATACGCAGTATTTT.

The CDR3 bases are TGCAGTGCCCTCGACAGGGAAGGTGGTGAAAAACTGTTTTTT. The encoded protein is CSALDREGGEKLFF. J is TRBJ1-4 and V is TRBV20-1, with TRBD1 matching 7 bases. Germline assignment: CDR1 DFQATT and CDR2 SNEGSKA (reference sequence). The CDR3 extends over 14 amino acids. V lost 6 bases and J lost 7; bases outside the gene matches: 11.

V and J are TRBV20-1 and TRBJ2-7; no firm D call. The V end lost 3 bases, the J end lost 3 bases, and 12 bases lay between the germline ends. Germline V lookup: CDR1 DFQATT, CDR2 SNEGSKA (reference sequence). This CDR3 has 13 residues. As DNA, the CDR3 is TGCAGTGCTAGTGTACACAGCCTCTACGAGCAGTACTTC. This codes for CSASVHSLYEQYF.

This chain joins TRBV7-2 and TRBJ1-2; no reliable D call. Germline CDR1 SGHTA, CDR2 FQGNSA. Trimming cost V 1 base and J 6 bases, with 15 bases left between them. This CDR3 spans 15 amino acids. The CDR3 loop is CASSLVVPGLNGYTF. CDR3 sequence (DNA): TGTGCCAGCAGCTTAGTTGTGCCCGGGCTTAATGGCTACACCTTC.

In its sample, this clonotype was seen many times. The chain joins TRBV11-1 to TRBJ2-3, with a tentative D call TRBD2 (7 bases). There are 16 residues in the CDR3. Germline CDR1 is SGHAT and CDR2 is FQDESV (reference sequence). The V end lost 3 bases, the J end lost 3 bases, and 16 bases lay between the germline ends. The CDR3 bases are TGTGCCAGCAGCTTGGTTGGGGGGGGCCGTACAGATACGCAGTATTTT. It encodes CASSLVGGGRTDTQYF.

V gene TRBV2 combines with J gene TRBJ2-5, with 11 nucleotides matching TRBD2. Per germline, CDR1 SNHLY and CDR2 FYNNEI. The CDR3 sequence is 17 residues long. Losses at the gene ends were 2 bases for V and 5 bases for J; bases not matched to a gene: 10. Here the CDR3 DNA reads TGTGCCAGCAGTGAATGGTTACTAGCGGGGGTAGGGGAGACCCAGTACTTC. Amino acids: CASSEWLLAGVGETQYF.

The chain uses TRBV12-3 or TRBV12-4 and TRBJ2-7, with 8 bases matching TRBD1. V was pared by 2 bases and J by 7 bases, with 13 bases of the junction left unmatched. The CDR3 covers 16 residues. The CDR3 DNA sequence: TGTGCCAGCAGTTTACGCGCCGGGACAGGTTCAGGGGAGCAGTACTTC. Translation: CASSLRAGTGSGEQYF.